Listed below are T cell receptor beta chains from one sample, sequenced in a study of Graves' ophthalmopathy and Graves' hyperthyroidism. TCRdb reprocessed the multiplex PCR reads with MiXCR, giving one entry per CDR3 protein. The sample has 200,000 to 250,000 distinct CDR3 sequences, 20% to 25% seen once. The sequencing input was peripheral blood. The receptor set was obtained from a woman in her forties or fifties with Graves' ophthalmopathy. CDR3s include the opening cysteine and the closing phenylalanine or tryptophan. Fields, in order: J gene, V gene, clone size, D gene, CDR3 DNA, CDR3 protein. A D gene is named only where the DNA matches it firmly. Where a row states a size, it is once, few, many or the class of an expanded clone; other rows omit it.

J: TRBJ2-7; V: TRBV5-1; size: many; D: .; DNA: TGCGCCAGCAGGGTAGGAGCGGGCGAGCAGTACTTC; CDR3: CASRVGAGEQYF
J: TRBJ2-7; V: TRBV19; size: .; D: .; DNA: TGTGCCAGTAGTTCTCAAGGGACCTCGGGAGAGCAGTACTTC; CDR3: CASSSQGTSGEQYF
J: TRBJ2-7; V: TRBV6-1; size: many; D: .; DNA: TGTGCCAGCAGTGTGTCGGACTCCAGGGGAGAGCAGTACTTC; CDR3: CASSVSDSRGEQYF
J: TRBJ2-5; V: TRBV11-2; size: .; D: TRBD1; DNA: TGTGCCAGCAGTCCGGGCAGGGGGCTTAAAGAGACCCAGTACTTC; CDR3: CASSPGRGLKETQYF
J: TRBJ1-2; V: TRBV6-1; size: many; D: .; DNA: TGTGCCAGCAGCCGGTCGTCATATGGCTACACCTTC; CDR3: CASSRSSYGYTF
J: TRBJ1-1; V: TRBV6-5; size: many; D: .; DNA: TGTGCCAGCAGTTACTCGATCTACACTGAAGCTTTCTTT; CDR3: CASSYSIYTEAFF
J: TRBJ2-5; V: TRBV29-1; size: many; D: TRBD2; DNA: TGCAGCGTTGAAATAGCGGGGAACCAAGAGACCCAGTACTTC; CDR3: CSVEIAGNQETQYF
J: TRBJ1-1; V: TRBV4-1; size: many; D: .; DNA: TGCGCCAGCAGCCAAGTCCCCGGGGGAGCTTTCTTT; CDR3: CASSQVPGGAFF
J: TRBJ2-7; V: TRBV27; size: many; D: .; DNA: TGTGCCAGCAGGAAGTGGTCTATCGGGGCTGACTACAAGCAGTACTTC; CDR3: CASRKWSIGADYKQYF
J: TRBJ1-2; V: TRBV4-1; size: many; D: .; DNA: TGCGCCAGCAGCCATCCCGGGACCAATTATGGCTACACCTTC; CDR3: CASSHPGTNYGYTF
J: TRBJ2-3; V: TRBV11-1; size: .; D: TRBD1; DNA: TGTGCCAGCAGCACGACAGGGCCCGCTAGCACAGATACGCAGTATTTT; CDR3: CASSTTGPASTDTQYF
J: TRBJ2-1; V: TRBV27; size: .; D: .; DNA: TGTGCCAGCAGTTTATCGAACCGGAATGAGCAGTTCTTC; CDR3: CASSLSNRNEQFF